Listed below are T cell receptor beta chains from one sample, sequenced in a study of blood T cell repertoires in COVID-19. Measured with immunoSEQ multiplex PCR; TCRdb has only the in-frame clones, and not every one. The sample consists of 100,000 or so clones, roughly 80% of them appearing once. The sample was peripheral blood. These receptor sequences come from a woman in her 70s with active or convalescent COVID-19. Both conserved end residues are part of each CDR3. The D gene is left open where the match is weak. Expanded clones are given a class, and other clones once, few, many or no size at all.

D gene	CDR3 length	J gene	V gene	clone size	CDR3 DNA	CDR3 protein
TRBD1	18	TRBJ1-2	TRBV15	NA	TGTGCCACCAGCAGCTCACGGGGGATTGGACAGGGCATCTATGGCTACACCTTC	CATSSSRGIGQGIYGYTF
NA	14	TRBJ2-7	TRBV5-1	few	TGCGCCAGCAGCTTGGCAGGGGCTTGGGGCGAGCAGTACTTC	CASSLAGAWGEQYF
NA	15	TRBJ2-5	TRBV4-3	NA	TGCGCCAGCAGCCAAGTATGGAGGATTGAAGAGACCCAGTACTTC	CASSQVWRIEETQYF
TRBD1	14	TRBJ1-6	TRBV3-1/TRBV3-2	NA	TGTGCCAGCACCGGGGACAGGGTGGGTTCACCCCTCCACTTT	CASTGDRVGSPLHF
NA	18	TRBJ1-5	TRBV2	NA	TGTGCCAGCAGTGAATATAATATCGGGGACACCCGCAATCAGCCCCAGCATTTT	CASSEYNIGDTRNQPQHF
NA	13	TRBJ1-1	TRBV5-5	NA	TGTGCCAGCAGCCTACAGGAGAACACTGAAGCTTTCTTT	CASSLQENTEAFF
NA	15	TRBJ1-5	TRBV19	NA	TGTGCCAGTAGGTTCCAGGGTACGGGCAATCAGCCCCAGCATTTT	CASRFQGTGNQPQHF
NA	15	TRBJ1-3	TRBV7-2	NA	TGTGCCAGCAGACCGGGGGGGGACTCTGGAAACACCATATATTTT	CASRPGGDSGNTIYF
NA	15	TRBJ1-6	TRBV27	NA	TGTGCCAGCAGATTTGGGGCTTCCTATAATTCACCCCTCCACTTT	CASRFGASYNSPLHF
TRBD1	17	TRBJ2-7	TRBV5-6	once	TGTGCCAGCAGCCCAGGACAGGGATCCGTAAAATTCTACGAGCAGTACTTC	CASSPGQGSVKFYEQYF
NA	13	TRBJ1-3	TRBV12-3/TRBV12-4	NA	TGTGCCAGCAGCTACGCCCTGGGAAACACCATATATTTT	CASSYALGNTIYF
TRBD1	15	TRBJ2-7	TRBV6-5	NA	TGTGCCAGCAGTACCGACAGGGGGCCATATTACGAGCAGTACTTC	CASSTDRGPYYEQYF
NA	16	TRBJ1-3	TRBV28	NA	TGTGCCAGCAGTTCCGGGGGGGAGGAGGCTGGAAACACCATATATTTT	CASSSGGEEAGNTIYF
TRBD1	15	TRBJ1-1	TRBV5-1	NA	TGCGCCAGCAGCAACTTACAGGGGGGATGGACTGAAGCTTTCTTT	CASSNLQGGWTEAFF
TRBD2	17	TRBJ2-3	TRBV6-2/TRBV6-3	NA	TGTGCCAGCAGCCCCAAGACTAGCGGGGGGGCAAGAGATACGCAGTATTTT	CASSPKTSGGARDTQYF
NA	15	TRBJ1-4	TRBV9	NA	TGTGCCAGCAGCGTAGTTCGGGGAACTAATGAAAAACTGTTTTTT	CASSVVRGTNEKLFF
TRBD1	16	TRBJ2-2	TRBV4-3	NA	TGCGCCAGCAGGCTAATCGGGACAGGGGGAACCGGGGAGCTGTTTTTT	CASRLIGTGGTGELFF
TRBD1	15	TRBJ2-3	TRBV5-1	NA	TGCGCCAGCAGCTTGGGGCAGGGGGCGACAGATACGCAGTATTTT	CASSLGQGATDTQYF
TRBD1	15	TRBJ2-7	TRBV7-6	NA	TGTGCCAGCAGCTTAGCAGCAACAGGGGTGGCCGAGCAGTACTTC	CASSLAATGVAEQYF
TRBD1	15	TRBJ1-2	TRBV11-3	NA	TGTGCCAGCAGCCCCGGACAGGGGGCTAACTATGGCTACACCTTC	CASSPGQGANYGYTF
TRBD2	16	TRBJ2-5	TRBV10-2	NA	TGCGCCAGCAGCTTTGAACTAGCGGGGGGGAAAGAGACCCAGTACTTC	CASSFELAGGKETQYF
NA	13	TRBJ2-2	TRBV5-1	NA	TGCGCCAGCAGCCCCCAGGGCGCCGGGGAGCTGTTTTTT	CASSPQGAGELFF
NA	13	TRBJ2-7	TRBV21-1	NA	TGTGCCAGCAGCCCGGACACCTCCTACGAGCAGTACTTC	CASSPDTSYEQYF
NA	14	TRBJ1-6	TRBV11-3	NA	TGTGCCAGCAGCTTAGGACAGGTTAATTCACCCCTCCACTTT	CASSLGQVNSPLHF
TRBD2	15	TRBJ2-3	TRBV3-1/TRBV3-2	NA	TGTGCCAGCAGCCAAGCGCTAGCGGGGGCCAGCACGCAGTATTTT	CASSQALAGASTQYF
TRBD1	17	TRBJ2-2	TRBV18	NA	TGTGCCAGCTCACCCTATCAGGGACAGGCGAACACCGGGGAGCTGTTTTTT	CASSPYQGQANTGELFF
NA	13	TRBJ2-5	TRBV12-3/TRBV12-4	NA	TGTGCCAGCAGTTTACAGGTCCAAGAGACCCAGTACTTC	CASSLQVQETQYF
TRBD1	17	TRBJ1-3	TRBV6-2/TRBV6-3	NA	TGTGCCAGCAGCCGGGACAGGGGGCGTTTGGGAGGAAACACCATATATTTT	CASSRDRGRLGGNTIYF
TRBD1	14	TRBJ2-7	TRBV5-1	NA	TGCGCCAGCAGTTCTACTGACAGGGTCGGCGAGCAGTACTTC	CASSSTDRVGEQYF
TRBD1	16	TRBJ1-6	TRBV4-3	few	TGCGCCAGCAGCCAAGTCTATCAGGGGGTAAATTCACCCCTCCACTTT	CASSQVYQGVNSPLHF
NA	13	TRBJ2-3	TRBV28	NA	TGTGCCAGCAGTCGGGACTTCACAGATACGCAGTATTTT	CASSRDFTDTQYF
NA	13	TRBJ1-5	TRBV19	NA	TGTGCCAGTAGTATAGCGGGGGTTCAGCCCCAGCATTTT	CASSIAGVQPQHF
TRBD1	16	TRBJ1-1	TRBV11-2	NA	TGTGCCAGCAGCTTAAGCCGGACAGGGGGGAGCACTGAAGCTTTCTTT	CASSLSRTGGSTEAFF
NA	13	TRBJ2-2	TRBV4-2	NA	TGTGCCAGCAGCCAAGGGGAGACTGGGGAGCTGTTTTTT	CASSQGETGELFF
NA	12	TRBJ1-2	TRBV18	NA	TGTGCCAGCTCACCTAGTTTTTATGGCTACACCTTC	CASSPSFYGYTF
NA	14	TRBJ1-4	TRBV21-1	NA	TGTGCCAGCAGCAAATGGGCAGATAATGAAAAACTGTTTTTT	CASSKWADNEKLFF
TRBD2	14	TRBJ2-5	TRBV7-6	NA	TGTGCCAGCAGCTTATCGACTAGCCGGGAGACCCAGTACTTC	CASSLSTSRETQYF
NA	15	TRBJ1-5	TRBV2	once	TGTGCCAGCAGGGGGAGGGGGTCCAGCAATCAGCCCCAGCATTTT	CASRGRGSSNQPQHF
NA	16	TRBJ1-4	TRBV18	NA	TGTGCCAGCTCACCGTATGCCCCGGGGGCTAATGAAAAACTGTTTTTT	CASSPYAPGANEKLFF
TRBD1	16	TRBJ2-7	TRBV2	NA	TGTGCCAGCAGTCTTAGCTCGCGACAGGGGGGCCACGAGCAGTACTTC	CASSLSSRQGGHEQYF
TRBD1	14	TRBJ2-5	TRBV2	NA	TGTGCCAGCAGTAAAGACAGGGAGCAAGAGACCCAGTACTTC	CASSKDREQETQYF
NA	13	TRBJ2-7	TRBV19	NA	TGTGCCAGTAGTTTCCCCGGGGGATACGAGCAGTACTTC	CASSFPGGYEQYF
NA	12	TRBJ1-2	TRBV7-2	once	TGTGCCAGCACCCCGGGGGGGAGTGGCTACACCTTC	CASTPGGSGYTF
TRBD1	16	TRBJ1-2	TRBV28	NA	TGTGCCAGCAGCTCGAGACAGGGACCGAGCCTCTATGGCTACACCTTC	CASSSRQGPSLYGYTF